These 10 T cell receptor beta chains were sequenced from one sample in a study of blood T cell repertoires in COVID-19 (dated by TCRdb to about 2020). Libraries were built with the immunoSEQ multiplex PCR assay. The table was pulled from immuneACCESS by TCRdb, which kept in-frame rearrangements only. Such tables lose some clones; where checked, under half of the loss comes from unresolved V genes, and the rest has no known cause. In this sample the table shows about 40,000 clones, 70% to 85% of which occur a single time. The ten largest clones capture roughly 2.5% of the sample. Sequenced material: peripheral blood. These receptors originate from a woman aged 55-75 years with acute or convalescent COVID-19.

V is TRBV6-5 and J is TRBJ1-1; D possibly corresponds to TRBD1 (5 bases). Trimming stripped 7 bases from V and 5 bases from J, with 17 bases between. Germline loops: CDR1 MNHEY, CDR2 SVGAGI. The CDR3 extends over 14 amino acids. The CDR3 sequence: CASKSGLERTEAFF. CDR3 nucleotides: TGTGCCAGCAAATCAGGGCTCGAAAGGACTGAAGCTTTCTTT.

V is TRBV6-6 and J is TRBJ1-2; 8 positions agree with TRBD1. The CDR3 is 13 amino acids. Per germline, CDR1 MNHNY and CDR2 SVGAGI (reference sequence). The V segment lost 5 bases and the J segment 3 bases; nucleotides outside the gene matches: 2. CDR3 nucleotides: TGTGCCAGCAGTGCGACAGGGGACTATGGCTACACCTTC. Its translation: CASSATGDYGYTF.

This clone was observed a single time. The rearrangement joins TRBV9 to TRBJ2-3; D perhaps matches TRBD2 (7 bases). CDR3 length: 16 amino acids. Between the trimmed V and J ends, which lost 0 bases and 0 bases, there was a span of 11 bases. From germline, CDR1 is SGDLS and CDR2 YYNGEE. In DNA, the CDR3 is TGTGCCAGCAGCGTAGGCCGGGGGGCTAGCACAGATACGCAGTATTTT. Protein product: CASSVGRGASTDTQYF.

The chain couples TRBV2 to TRBJ2-3; 12 nucleotides agree with TRBD2. V lost 5 bases and J lost 5; bases outside the gene matches: 5. This CDR3 is 15 amino acids long. Germline assignment: CDR1 SNHLY and CDR2 FYNNEI. For the CDR3, the DNA is TGTGCCAGCAGTTCTAGCGGGAGGGCCGTAGATACGCAGTATTTT. This translates into CASSSSGRAVDTQYF.

This clone has a single count. The rearrangement uses TRBV5-4 and TRBJ2-4, with unresolved D. V gave up 1 base and J gave up 0 bases, with 11 bases separating them. In germline, CDR1 is SGHNT, CDR2 YYREEE (reference sequence). The length of the CDR3 is 16 residues. The CDR3: CASSLPAAEAKNIQYF. The CDR3 region has the DNA TGTGCCAGCAGCTTGCCCGCGGCGGAAGCCAAAAACATTCAGTACTTC.

The chain combines TRBV27 with TRBJ2-3; 8 nucleotides agree with TRBD2. From germline, CDR1 is MNHEY and CDR2 SMNVEV (reference sequence). V lost 2 bases, J lost 5 bases, and 3 bases stayed unmatched. The CDR3 length is 14 residues. DNA for the CDR3: TGTGCCAGCAGTTTAAAGGCGGGGGGAGATACGCAGTATTTT. Amino acids: CASSLKAGGDTQYF.

The J gene is TRBJ2-5, the V gene TRBV20-1, with 8 bases aligning to TRBD2. Trimming at V came to 3 bases and at J to 1 base, leaving 28 bases not matched to a gene. The germline gives CDR1 DFQATT, CDR2 SNEGSKA (reference sequence). The CDR3 contains 22 residues. CDR3 in amino acids: CSASTRLSSAGALPWFQETQYF. The CDR3 DNA is TGCAGTGCTAGTACTCGTCTCTCATCAGCGGGGGCTCTGCCTTGGTTCCAAGAGACCCAGTACTTC.

The chain is built from TRBV20-1 and TRBJ1-5, with D possibly matching TRBD1 (6 bases). The length of the CDR3 is 13 residues. Trimming took off 3 bases at V and 6 bases at J, with 12 bases between the two ends. CDR1 is DFQATT, CDR2 SNEGSKA, per germline (reference sequence). CDR3 bases: TGCAGTGCTAGTACAGGGCCAGGTCAGCCCCAGCATTTT. It specifies CSASTGPGQPQHF.

The chain combines TRBV24-1 with TRBJ1-1; D not resolved. V lost 7 bases, J lost 6 bases, and 14 bases lay in between. There are 13 residues in the CDR3. CDR1 and CDR2 (germline): KGHDR, SFDVKD. CDR3 DNA sequence: TGTGCCACCAGGACATCCGGGAAGTCTGAAGCTTTCTTT. Its translation is CATRTSGKSEAFF.

This clone was counted once. This rearrangement joins TRBV5-1 to TRBJ2-7, with D tentatively TRBD2 (5 bases). The CDR3 extends over 14 amino acids. Germline lookup yields CDR1 SGHRS and CDR2 YFSETQ. V was clipped by 0 bases and J by 0 bases, with 7 bases between them. The DNA for the CDR3 is TGCGCCAGCAGCTTGGTCAGCGGCTCCTACGAGCAGTACTTC. Translated, it gives CASSLVSGSYEQYF.